One and the same sample provided the 8 T cell receptor beta chains below, sequenced in a study of CD8 T cells in Susac syndrome. The authors reverse transcribed roughly 0.5 to 1 ug RNA with random hexamers. TCRdb analysed the immunoSEQ multiplex PCR reads with MiXCR anew, one entry per CDR3 protein. The sample comprises hundreds of thousands of distinct CDR3 sequences, about 91% of which are singletons, and approximately 0.18% rests with the top ten. Sequenced sample: CD8+ T cells from PBMCs. These receptors were collected from a human donor with multiple sclerosis.

V and J are TRBV30 and TRBJ2-2; possible D gene TRBD1, 6 bases. The CDR3 has 12 amino acids. CDR1 and CDR2 (germline): GTSNPN, SVGIG (reference sequence). Trimming took off 5 bases at V and 6 bases at J, with 10 bases between the two ends. CDR3 nucleotide sequence: TGTGCCTGGCCTCGGACAGCCGGGGAGCTGTTTTTT. Its translation: CAWPRTAGELFF.

The chain recombines TRBV19 with TRBJ2-2, with TRBD2 identical over 10 bases. Losses at the gene ends were 3 bases for V and 4 bases for J; bases not matched to a gene: 8. The CDR3 is 17 residues long. The germline V gene encodes CDR1 LNHDA and CDR2 SQIVND (reference sequence). CDR3 in amino acids: CASSMPSGSLSTGELFF. CDR3 in DNA: TGTGCCAGTAGTATGCCTAGCGGGAGCTTAAGCACCGGGGAGCTGTTTTTT.

V is TRBV6-6 and J is TRBJ2-7, with 7 bases identical to TRBD1. The germline V gene has CDR1 MNHNY and CDR2 SVGAGI (reference sequence). The CDR3 consists of 15 residues. V was clipped by 6 bases and J by 3 bases; unmatched bases: 11. CDR3: CASRDHPGQNYEQYF. DNA for the CDR3: TGTGCCAGCAGGGACCATCCGGGACAGAACTACGAGCAGTACTTC.

V and J are TRBV28 and TRBJ2-3, with 9 bases lining up with TRBD1. The CDR3 has 14 amino acids. J lost 2 bases, V lost 10 bases, and 7 bases had no gene match. CDR1 MDHEN and CDR2 SYDVKM come from the germline V gene. CDR3 DNA: TGTGCCACCAGATGGACAGGGGACACAGATACGCAGTATTTT. It translates to CATRWTGDTDTQYF.

The rearrangement links TRBV5-4 to TRBJ2-7, with D unresolved. The length of the CDR3 is 15 residues. V was shortened by 0 bases and J by 2 bases, with 12 bases between the two germline ends. The germline gives CDR1 SGHNT, CDR2 YYREEE (reference sequence). The CDR3 loop is CASSLESFPTYEQYF. In nucleotides, the CDR3 is TGTGCCAGCAGCTTGGAGTCCTTCCCTACCTACGAGCAGTACTTC.

The V and J genes are TRBV28 and TRBJ2-5; TRBD1 agrees at 8 bases. The CDR3 covers 13 residues. V lost 4 bases, J lost 6 bases, and 4 bases stayed unmatched. The V gene's germline CDR1 is MDHEN and CDR2 SYDVKM. CDR3 coding DNA: TGTGCCAGCAGTTCAGGGGGCGGAAAGACCCAGTACTTC. It translates to CASSSGGGKTQYF.

This chain connects TRBV9 to TRBJ1-4; D might be TRBD1 (5 bases). The V and J ends lost 4 bases and 7 bases respectively, with 17 bases between them. CDR1 and CDR2 from the germline V gene are SGDLS and YYNGEE. CDR3 length equals 15 residues. The CDR3 DNA sequence: TGTGCCAGCAGCACCTTCCAGGGAGATGGTGAAAAACTGTTTTTT. Translating gives CASSTFQGDGEKLFF.

This clonotype is a singleton in its sample. CDR3 sequence: CASSRTTYYGYTF. The CDR3 bases are TGTGCCAGCAGTCGGACAACCTACTATGGCTACACCTTC. The rearrangement uses TRBV12-3 or TRBV12-4 and TRBJ1-2; D might be TRBD1 (5 bases). V was cut by 5 bases and J by 3 bases, with 10 bases left in between. This CDR3 has 13 amino acids.